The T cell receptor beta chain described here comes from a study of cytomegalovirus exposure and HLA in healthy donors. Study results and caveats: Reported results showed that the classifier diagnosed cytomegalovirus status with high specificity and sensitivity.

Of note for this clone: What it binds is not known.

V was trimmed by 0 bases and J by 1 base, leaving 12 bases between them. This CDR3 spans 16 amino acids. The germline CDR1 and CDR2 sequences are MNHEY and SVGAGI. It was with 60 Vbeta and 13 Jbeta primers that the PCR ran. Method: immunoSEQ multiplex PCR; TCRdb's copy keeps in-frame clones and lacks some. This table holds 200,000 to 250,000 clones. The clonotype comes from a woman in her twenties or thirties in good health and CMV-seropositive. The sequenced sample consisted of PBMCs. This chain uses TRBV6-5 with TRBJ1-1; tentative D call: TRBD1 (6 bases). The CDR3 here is CASSYSTGRSNTEAFF. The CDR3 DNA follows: TGTGCCAGCAGTTACTCGACAGGCCGTTCGAACACTGAAGCTTTCTTT.